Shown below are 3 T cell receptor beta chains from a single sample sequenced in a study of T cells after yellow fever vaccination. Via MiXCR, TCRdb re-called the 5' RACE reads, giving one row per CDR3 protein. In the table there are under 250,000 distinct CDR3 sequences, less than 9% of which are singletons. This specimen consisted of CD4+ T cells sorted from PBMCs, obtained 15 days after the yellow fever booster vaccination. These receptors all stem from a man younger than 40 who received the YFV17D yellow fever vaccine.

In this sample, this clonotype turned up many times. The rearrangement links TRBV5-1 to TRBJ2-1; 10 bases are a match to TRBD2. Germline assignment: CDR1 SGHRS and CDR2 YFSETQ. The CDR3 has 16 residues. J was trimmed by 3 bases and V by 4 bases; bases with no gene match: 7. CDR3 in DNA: TGCGCCAGCAGCGTCCGGACTAGCGGAGTCTACAATGAGCAGTTCTTC. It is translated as CASSVRTSGVYNEQFF.

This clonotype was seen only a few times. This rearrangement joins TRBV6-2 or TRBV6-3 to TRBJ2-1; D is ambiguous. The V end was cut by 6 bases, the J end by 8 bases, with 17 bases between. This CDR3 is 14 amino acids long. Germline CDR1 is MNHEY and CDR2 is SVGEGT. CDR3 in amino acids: CASRLQPMSYEQFF. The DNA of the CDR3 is TGTGCCAGCAGGTTGCAACCCATGTCGTATGAGCAGTTCTTC.

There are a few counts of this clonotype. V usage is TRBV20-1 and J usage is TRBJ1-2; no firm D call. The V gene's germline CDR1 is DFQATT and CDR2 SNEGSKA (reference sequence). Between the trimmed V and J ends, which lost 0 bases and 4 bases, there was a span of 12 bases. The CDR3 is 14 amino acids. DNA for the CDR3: TGCAGTGCTAGAGAATCGGGAATCGGCTATGGCTACACCTTC. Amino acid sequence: CSARESGIGYGYTF.